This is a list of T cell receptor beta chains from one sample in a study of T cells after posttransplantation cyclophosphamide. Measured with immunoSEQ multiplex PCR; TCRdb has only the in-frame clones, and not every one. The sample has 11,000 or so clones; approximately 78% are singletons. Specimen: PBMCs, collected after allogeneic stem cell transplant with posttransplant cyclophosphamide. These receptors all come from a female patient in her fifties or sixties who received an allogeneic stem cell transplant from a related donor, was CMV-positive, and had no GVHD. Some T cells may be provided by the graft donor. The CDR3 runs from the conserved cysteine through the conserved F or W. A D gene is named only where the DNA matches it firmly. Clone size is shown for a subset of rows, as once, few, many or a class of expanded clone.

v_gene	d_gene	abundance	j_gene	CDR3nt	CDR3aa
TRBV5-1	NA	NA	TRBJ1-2	TGCGCCAGCAGCTTGGACCTGACAGAAAACTATGGCTACACCTTC	CASSLDLTENYGYTF
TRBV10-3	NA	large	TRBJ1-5	TGTGCCAGCGGGACCAGTGATAGCAATCAGCCCCAGCATTTT	CASGTSDSNQPQHF
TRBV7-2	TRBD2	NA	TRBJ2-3	TGTGCCAGCAGCTTAGTCACCGGGGGGGGACCTAGCACAGATACGCAGTATTTT	CASSLVTGGGPSTDTQYF
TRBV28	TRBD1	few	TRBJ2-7	TGTGCCATCGTTCGGACAGGGGGGAGCTACGAGCAGTACTTC	CAIVRTGGSYEQYF
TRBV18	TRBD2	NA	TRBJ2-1	TGTGCCAGCGCCGGACTAGCGGGGGCTTACAATGAGCAGTTCTTC	CASAGLAGAYNEQFF
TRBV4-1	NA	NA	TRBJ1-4	TGCGCCAGCAGCCCTGGAGGTCAGGGGAGTTTAGCAAAACTGTTTTTT	CASSPGGQGSLAKLFF
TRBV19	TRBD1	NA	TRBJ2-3	TGTGCCAGTAGTGGAGGGACAGGGTTTACCACAGATACGCAGTATTTT	CASSGGTGFTTDTQYF
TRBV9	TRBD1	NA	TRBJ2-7	TGTGCCAGCAGCATACGGACAGGGGGTGGCGAGCAGTACTTC	CASSIRTGGGEQYF
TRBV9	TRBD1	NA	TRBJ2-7	TGTGCCAGCAGCGTACTAGGACAGGGATACGAGCAGTACTTC	CASSVLGQGYEQYF
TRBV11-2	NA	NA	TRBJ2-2	TGTGCCAGCAGCTCGTTGAGCGGGTATGCCGGGGAGCTGTTTTTT	CASSSLSGYAGELFF
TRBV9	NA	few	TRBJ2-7	TGTGCCAGCAGCTCCCCATCGGGCGAGCAGTACTTC	CASSSPSGEQYF
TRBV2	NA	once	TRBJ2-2	TGTGCCAGCAGACTCGGGGTCACCGGGGAGCTGTTTTTT	CASRLGVTGELFF
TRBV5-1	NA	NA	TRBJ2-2	TGCGCCAGCAGCGAAGGGGATGACACCGGGGAGCTGTTTTTT	CASSEGDDTGELFF
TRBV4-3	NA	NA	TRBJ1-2	TGCGCCAGCAGCCAAGATTGGGGGCGTCATAACTATGGCTACACCTTC	CASSQDWGRHNYGYTF
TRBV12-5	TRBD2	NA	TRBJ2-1	TGTGCTAGTGGTCCCCGACTAGCGGGGGGGTCCTACAATGAGCAGTTCTTC	CASGPRLAGGSYNEQFF
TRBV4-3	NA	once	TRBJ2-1	TGCGCCAGCAGCCGACGAACTGGGAGTCTTCGCTCCTACAATGAGCAGTTCTTC	CASSRRTGSLRSYNEQFF
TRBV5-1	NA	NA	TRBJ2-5	TGCGCCAGCAGCTTGGGCGGGGATCAAGAGACCCAGTACTTC	CASSLGGDQETQYF
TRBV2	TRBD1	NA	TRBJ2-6	TGTGCCAGCAGTGAGAACAGGGGTTTTGGGGCCAACGTCCTGACTTTC	CASSENRGFGANVLTF
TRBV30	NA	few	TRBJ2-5	TGTGCCTGGAGTCGACTCAGGGGACAAGAGACCCAGTACTTC	CAWSRLRGQETQYF
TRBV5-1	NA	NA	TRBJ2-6	TGCGCCAGCAGCGACAGCTCTGGGGCCAACGTCCTGACTTTC	CASSDSSGANVLTF
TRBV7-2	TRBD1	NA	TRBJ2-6	TGTGCCAGCAGCCCCCAGACAGGGGGCCAGACTGGGGCCAACGTCCTGACTTTC	CASSPQTGGQTGANVLTF
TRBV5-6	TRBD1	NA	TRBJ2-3	TGTGCCAGCAGCTTGGGGACAGGGTTTTCAGATACGCAGTATTTT	CASSLGTGFSDTQYF
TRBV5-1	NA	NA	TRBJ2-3	TGCGCCAGCAGCCCTAACTCTAGGCGCGATACGCAGTATTTT	CASSPNSRRDTQYF
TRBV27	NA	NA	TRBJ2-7	TGTGCCAGCAGTTTATCGGGTAACAGGGAAAACGAGCAGTACTTC	CASSLSGNRENEQYF
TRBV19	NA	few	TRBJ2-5	TGTGCCAGTAGTCAGGGACTTGGGCGGCGCCAAGAGACCCAGTACTTC	CASSQGLGRRQETQYF
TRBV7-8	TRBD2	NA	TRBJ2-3	TGTGCCAGCAGCTTAGCGCTTCTAGCGGGGGGGCTTGCGCAGTATTTT	CASSLALLAGGLAQYF
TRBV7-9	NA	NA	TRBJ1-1	TGTGCCAGCAGCATCTCAGGACAGTCCACTGAAGCTTTCTTT	CASSISGQSTEAFF
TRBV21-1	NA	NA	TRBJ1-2	TGTGCCAGCAGTTACGCATTAGCTACCAGAAAGACCTATGGCTACACCTTC	CASSYALATRKTYGYTF
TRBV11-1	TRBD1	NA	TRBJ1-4	TGTGCCAGCAGCTCCGGGACAGGGGATGAAAAACTGTTTTTT	CASSSGTGDEKLFF
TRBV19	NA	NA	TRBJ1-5	TGTGCCAGTAGTATAGCACAAGATCAGCCCCAGCATTTT	CASSIAQDQPQHF
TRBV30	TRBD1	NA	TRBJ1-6	TGTGCCTGGAGTTATGTCCCCGGACAGGGCAATTCACCCCTCCACTTT	CAWSYVPGQGNSPLHF
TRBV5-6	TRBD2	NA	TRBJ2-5	TGTGCCAGCAGCCCCGCTGTTCGGGGGGGCTTAGAGACCCAGTACTTC	CASSPAVRGGLETQYF
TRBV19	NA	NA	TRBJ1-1	TGTGCCAGTAGTATAGGGACTCACTCTGAAGCTTTCTTT	CASSIGTHSEAFF
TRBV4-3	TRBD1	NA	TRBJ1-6	TGCGCCAGCAGCCAAGAGGGACAGGCTTTCTCCTATAATTCACCCCTCCACTTT	CASSQEGQAFSYNSPLHF
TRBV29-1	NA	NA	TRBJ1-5	TGCAGCGTTGAGACCGGGAGGGACCAGCCCCAGCATTTT	CSVETGRDQPQHF
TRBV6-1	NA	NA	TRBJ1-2	TGTGCCAGCAGCTCGACAGTCCCTAACTATGGCTACACCTTC	CASSSTVPNYGYTF
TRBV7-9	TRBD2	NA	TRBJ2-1	TGTGCCAGCAGCCCCGGACTAGCGGGGGGCCATGAGCAGTTCTTC	CASSPGLAGGHEQFF
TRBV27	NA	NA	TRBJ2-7	TGTGCCAGCAGTTCTGGCATCTCCTACGAGCAGTACTTC	CASSSGISYEQYF
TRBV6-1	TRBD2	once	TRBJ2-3	TGTGCCAGCAGTTGGCTAGCGGCTAGCACAGATACGCAGTATTTT	CASSWLAASTDTQYF
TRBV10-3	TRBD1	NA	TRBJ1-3	TGTGCCATCAGTGAACCTCGGACAGGGGCCGGAAACACCATATATTTT	CAISEPRTGAGNTIYF
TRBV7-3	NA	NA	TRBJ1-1	TGTGCCAGCAGCCCCCGGGAGGGGAACACTGAAGCTTTCTTT	CASSPREGNTEAFF
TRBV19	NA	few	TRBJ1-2	TGTGCCAGTAGTCCGAACATAGCCCCGGGCTACACCTTC	CASSPNIAPGYTF
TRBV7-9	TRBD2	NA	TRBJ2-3	TGTGCCAGCAGCTTACCCTGGACTAGCGGGGGTTGGAGCACAGATACGCAGTATTTT	CASSLPWTSGGWSTDTQYF
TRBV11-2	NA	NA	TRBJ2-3	TGTGCCAGCAGCTCGGGGGGCGGGACAGATACGCAGTATTTT	CASSSGGGTDTQYF
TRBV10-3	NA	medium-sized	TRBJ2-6	TGTGCCACGCCGGTCGTCTCTGGGGCCAACGTCCTGACTTTC	CATPVVSGANVLTF
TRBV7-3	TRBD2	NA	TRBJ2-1	TGTGCCAGCAGCTTAGACGGGACTAGGAACAATGAGCAGTTCTTC	CASSLDGTRNNEQFF
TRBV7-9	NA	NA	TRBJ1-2	TGTGCCAGCAGCTTTGGACGCGAGGGAGGCTACACCTTC	CASSFGREGGYTF
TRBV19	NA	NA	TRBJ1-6	TGTGCCAGTAGTATAGAGCGAAGTAATTCACCCCTCCACTTT	CASSIERSNSPLHF
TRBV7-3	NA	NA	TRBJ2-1	TGTGCCAGCAGCTTAAAGCGGAGCGGCGGGGAGCAGTTCTTC	CASSLKRSGGEQFF
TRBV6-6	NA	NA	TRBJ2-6	TGTGCCAGCAGCTACGTGGGGGGTGCTGGGGCCAACGTCCTGACTTTC	CASSYVGGAGANVLTF
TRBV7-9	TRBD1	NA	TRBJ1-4	TGTGCCAGCAGCTTAGGAGACAGGGGACGAGAAAAACTGTTTTTT	CASSLGDRGREKLFF
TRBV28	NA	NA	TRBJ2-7	TGTGCCAGCACCGCACCCTCCGGGACACACTACGAGCAGTACTTC	CASTAPSGTHYEQYF
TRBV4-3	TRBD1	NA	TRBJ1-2	TGCGCCAGCAGCCAAGAAAGACAGGGCTATGGCTACACCTTC	CASSQERQGYGYTF
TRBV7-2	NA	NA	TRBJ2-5	TGTGCCAGCAGCTCGATTCGGGGGACCCAGTACTTC	CASSSIRGTQYF
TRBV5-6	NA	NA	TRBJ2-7	TGTGCCAGCAGCCAGTACGGAGGTTACTACGAGCAGTACTTC	CASSQYGGYYEQYF